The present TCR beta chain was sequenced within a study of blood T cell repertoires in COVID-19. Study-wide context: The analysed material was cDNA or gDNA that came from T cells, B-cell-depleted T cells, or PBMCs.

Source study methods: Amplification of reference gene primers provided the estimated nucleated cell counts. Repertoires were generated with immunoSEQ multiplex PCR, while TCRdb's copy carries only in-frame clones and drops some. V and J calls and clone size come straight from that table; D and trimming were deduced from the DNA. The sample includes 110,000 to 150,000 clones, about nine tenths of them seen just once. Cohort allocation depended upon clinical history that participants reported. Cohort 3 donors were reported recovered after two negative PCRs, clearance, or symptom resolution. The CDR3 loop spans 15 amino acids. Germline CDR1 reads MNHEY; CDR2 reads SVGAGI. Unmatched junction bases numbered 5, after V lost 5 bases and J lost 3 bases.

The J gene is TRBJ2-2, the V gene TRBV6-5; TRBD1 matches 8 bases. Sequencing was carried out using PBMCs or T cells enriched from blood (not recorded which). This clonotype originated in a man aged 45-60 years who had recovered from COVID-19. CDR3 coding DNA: TGTGCCAGCAGTACTGACAGGGGTTACACCGGGGAGCTGTTTTTT. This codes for CASSTDRGYTGELFF.